The text below deals with one T cell receptor beta chain. What it binds is unknown. These data originate in a study of response to subunit inactivated influenza vaccine. TCRdb analysed the RT-PCR reads with MiXCR anew, one entry per CDR3 protein. This sample carries roughly 570,000 distinct CDR3 sequences, 14% of them seen once, and the ten largest clones take 11%. Whole-study findings and limits: The study's authors posited that every seasonal influenza vaccination enlists few new T cells.

The sequence derives from a man aged 50 or older who received an inactivated influenza vaccine. The starting material was PBMCs from blood, obtained about 12 days after vaccination.

The CDR3 DNA sequence: TGCAGTGCTAGACCGGGACACTTTGGTCATGAGCAGTTCTTC. This gives the protein CSARPGHFGHEQFF. V is TRBV20-1 and J is TRBJ2-1, with a tentative D call TRBD1 (6 bases). Per germline, CDR1 DFQATT and CDR2 SNEGSKA (reference sequence). V was shortened by 2 bases and J by 8 bases, with 16 bases between the two germline ends. There are 14 residues in the CDR3.